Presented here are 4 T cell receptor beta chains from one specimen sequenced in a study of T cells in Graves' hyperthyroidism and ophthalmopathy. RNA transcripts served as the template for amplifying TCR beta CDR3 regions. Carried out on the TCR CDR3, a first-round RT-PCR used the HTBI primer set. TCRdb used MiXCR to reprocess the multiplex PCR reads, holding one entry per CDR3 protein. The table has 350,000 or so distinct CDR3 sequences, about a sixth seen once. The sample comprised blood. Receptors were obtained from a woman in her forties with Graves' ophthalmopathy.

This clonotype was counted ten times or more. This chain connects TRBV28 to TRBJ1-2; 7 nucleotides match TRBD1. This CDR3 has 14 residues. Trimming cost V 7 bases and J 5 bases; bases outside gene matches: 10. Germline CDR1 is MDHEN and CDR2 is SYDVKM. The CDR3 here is CASNTGQRFYGYTF. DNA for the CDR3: TGTGCCAGCAATACGGGACAGAGATTTTATGGCTACACCTTC.

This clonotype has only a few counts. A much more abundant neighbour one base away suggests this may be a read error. The CDR3 bases are TGCAGTGCTTCCAAGGGGAACACCGGGGTGCTGTTTTTT. Its protein product is CSASKGNTGVLFF. The chain joins TRBV20-1 to TRBJ2-2; D tentatively reads TRBD1 or TRBD2 (5 bases each). Germline values: CDR1 DFQATT, CDR2 SNEGSKA (reference sequence). This CDR3 is built from 13 residues.

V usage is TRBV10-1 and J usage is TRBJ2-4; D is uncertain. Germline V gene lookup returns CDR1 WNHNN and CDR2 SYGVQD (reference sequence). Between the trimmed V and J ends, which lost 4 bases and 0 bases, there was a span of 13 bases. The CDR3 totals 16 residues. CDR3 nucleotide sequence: TGCGCCAGCAGTGGTAACGGTACCCTAGCCAAAAACATTCAGTACTTC. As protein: CASSGNGTLAKNIQYF.

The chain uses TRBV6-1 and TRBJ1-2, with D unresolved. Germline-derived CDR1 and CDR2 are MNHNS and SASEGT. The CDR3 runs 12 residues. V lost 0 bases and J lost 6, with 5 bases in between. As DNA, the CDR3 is TGTGCCAGCAGTGAAGCGGTAAATGGCTACACCTTC. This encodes CASSEAVNGYTF.